This TCR beta chain was captured in a study of shared clonotypes between healthy human individuals. Study observations and caveats: Clonotype sharing among the donors was expected to vary with sequencing depth.

CD8 cells classed as naive were CD45RO-negative and positively selected for CCR7, excluding terminally differentiated effector memory CD45RA+ cells. On this clone: The antigen remains undetermined.

The V end was cut by 4 bases, the J end by 2 bases, with 9 bases between. Looked up from germline, CDR1 is SQVTM and CDR2 is ANQGSEA. This CDR3 region has 13 residues. Sequenced by immunoSEQ multiplex PCR; TCRdb stores in-frame clones only, minus some. This table has fewer than 1 million clones, roughly 96% appearing once. The sequence came from a man aged 30 to 45 in good health. V and J are TRBV29-1 and TRBJ2-1; unclear D gene. Sequencing input: naive CD8+ T cells sorted from blood. The CDR3: CSVVAQTYNEQFF. The CDR3, as DNA: TGCAGCGTTGTCGCCCAAACCTACAATGAGCAGTTCTTC.